These 22 T cell receptor beta chains came from one sample sequenced in a study of graft-versus-host responses after intestinal transplantation (dated by TCRdb to the early 2020s). Intraepithelial and lamina propria lymphocytes were isolated from graft specimens using dithiothreitol, EDTA incubations and collagenase D digestion. Library method: the immunoSEQ multiplex PCR assay. The table comes from immuneACCESS by way of TCRdb, which keeps in-frame sequences with V and J called. Part of the clones is missing from these tables; in studies checked, under half for an unresolved V gene and the rest for unknown reasons. The sample records around 11,000 clones, about 80% of which are singletons. Clones ranked in the top ten supply 10% of the sample. Sequencing used ileum tissue, obtained 23 days after intestinal transplant. The receptors shown here come from a human patient who received an intestinal transplant, so some T cells may come from the graft donor.

The chain joins TRBV5-1 to TRBJ1-1; 7 nucleotides match TRBD1. Losses at the gene ends were 4 bases for V and 5 bases for J; bases not matched to a gene: 17. Per the germline V gene, CDR1 is SGHRS and CDR2 is YFSETQ. The CDR3 runs to 17 residues. The CDR3 region is CASSLTGTDHRGTEAFF. CDR3 coding DNA: TGCGCCAGCAGCCTTACCGGGACAGATCACCGTGGGACTGAAGCTTTCTTT.

This clone was detected once. The chain recombines TRBV11-1 with TRBJ1-3; D is uncertain. V gave up 5 bases and J gave up 3 bases, with 11 bases separating them. This CDR3 spans 14 amino acids. Germline values: CDR1 SGHAT, CDR2 FQDESV (reference sequence). CDR3 nucleotides: TGTGCCAGCAGCCGCTCGGTCAGTGGAAACACCATATATTTT. It yields the protein CASSRSVSGNTIYF.

This clone was recorded once. This sequence joins TRBV7-2 and TRBJ1-2; D is perhaps TRBD1 (6 bases). CDR3 length equals 13 residues. Trimming stripped 5 bases from V and 7 bases from J, with 14 bases between. Germline V gives CDR1 SGHTA, CDR2 FQGNSA. The CDR3 loop reads CASSLQGGSGYTF. The CDR3 nucleotides read TGTGCCAGCAGCCTACAAGGGGGGTCTGGCTACACCTTC.

This rearrangement joins TRBV27 to TRBJ1-2; 8 bases are a match to TRBD1. The length of the CDR3 is 15 residues. Germline assignment: CDR1 MNHEY and CDR2 SMNVEV (reference sequence). V lost 5 bases, J lost 3 bases, and 8 bases stayed unmatched. CDR3 nucleotide sequence: TGTGCCAGCAGTCCTGGGACAGGCCTTTACTATGGCTACACCTTC. It specifies CASSPGTGLYYGYTF.

The V and J genes are TRBV29-1 and TRBJ2-5; D remains ambiguous. The V gene's germline CDR1 is SQVTM and CDR2 ANQGSEA. There are 12 residues in the CDR3. The V and J ends lost 6 bases and 5 bases respectively, with 13 bases between them. CDR3 loop: CSVEPTLETQYF. The CDR3 nucleotides read TGCAGCGTCGAACCGACCTTGGAGACCCAGTACTTC.

This clone was counted a few times. This chain connects TRBV7-9 to TRBJ2-7; TRBD2 might be the D (6 bases). The CDR3 has 13 residues. Trimming took 5 bases from V and 4 from J, leaving 12 bases between them. CDR1 is SEHNR and CDR2 is FQNEAQ in the germline V gene (reference sequence). This chain's CDR3 is CASSLTSFYEQYF. DNA for the CDR3: TGTGCCAGCAGCCTGACTAGTTTTTACGAGCAGTACTTC.

The chain uses TRBV10-3 and TRBJ1-5, with 9 bases fitting TRBD1. V was clipped by 4 bases and J by 7 bases; unmatched bases: 8. CDR1 and CDR2 from the germline V gene are ENHRY and SYGVKD. The CDR3 contains 15 residues. CDR3 amino acids: CAISVVPGQGQPQHF. The CDR3 DNA sequence: TGTGCCATCAGTGTAGTACCGGGACAGGGACAGCCCCAGCATTTT.

The chain couples TRBV15 to TRBJ1-5; perhaps TRBD1 as D (5 bases). The V and J ends lost 5 bases and 0 bases respectively, with 8 bases between them. Germline V CDR1 and CDR2: LNHNV, YYDKDF (reference sequence). This CDR3 is 14 amino acids long. The CDR3 bases are TGTGCCACCAGCGGGGGGGATAGCAATCAGCCCCAGCATTTT. Translating it yields CATSGGDSNQPQHF.

Only a few counts were recorded for this clone. The genes are TRBV4-2 and TRBJ2-7; TRBD2 agrees at 8 bases. This CDR3 is built from 16 residues. Germline V gene sequence: CDR1 LGHNA, CDR2 YNFKEQ. The junction had 13 bases not matched to a gene; V was cut back by 6 bases and J by 3 bases. The CDR3, as DNA: TGTGCCAGCAGTTCGGGGGGGCGGGATGTGTACTACGAGCAGTACTTC. It encodes CASSSGGRDVYYEQYF.

This chain uses TRBV10-2 with TRBJ1-5; TRBD1 matches 7 bases. The CDR3 covers 13 residues. Germline V CDR1 and CDR2: WSHSY, SAAADI. V lost 6 bases and J lost 4; bases outside the gene matches: 3. DNA of the CDR3: TGCGCCAGCAGACTACAGGGGAATCAGCCCCAGCATTTT. Encoded protein: CASRLQGNQPQHF.

The chain recombines TRBV7-7 with TRBJ2-7; maybe TRBD1 (6 bases). Trimming took 3 bases from V and 4 from J, leaving 10 bases between them. The germline CDR1 and CDR2 sequences are SSHAT and FNYEAQ (reference sequence). CDR3 size: 13 residues. CDR3 sequence reads: CASSFGQRYEQYF. The CDR3 bases are TGTGCCAGCAGCTTTGGACAGAGGTACGAGCAGTACTTC.

The CDR3 sequence: CASSPTSGSYNEQFF. In DNA form, the CDR3 reads TGTGCCAGCAGCCCGACTAGCGGCTCCTACAATGAGCAGTTCTTC. The V call is TRBV7-2, the J call TRBJ2-1, with 9 bases that match TRBD2. With V trimmed by 5 bases and J by 0 bases, 2 bases remained unmatched. Germline CDR1 SGHTA, CDR2 FQGNSA. The CDR3 loop spans 15 amino acids. Based on the CDR3 plus reference TRBV7-2 and TRBJ2-1, the full variable domain is GAGVSQSPSNKVTEKGKDVELRCDPISGHTALYWYRQSLGQGLEFLIYFQGNSAPDKSGLPSDRFSAERTGGSVSTLTIQRTQQEDSAVYLCASSPTSGSYNEQFFGPGTRLTVL.

The chain links TRBV2 to TRBJ2-7; 9 nucleotides agree with TRBD2. This CDR3 is built from 19 residues. Germline V lookup: CDR1 SNHLY, CDR2 FYNNEI. V shed 6 bases, J shed 5 bases, and the junction held 23 bases outside the gene matches. CDR3 loop: CASSEGEGALSGRRDEQYF. The CDR3 nucleotides read TGTGCCAGCAGCGAGGGGGAGGGGGCGCTCAGCGGGAGGAGGGACGAGCAGTACTTC.

The chain joins TRBV7-9 to TRBJ1-4; possibly TRBD1 for D (5 bases). V lost 5 bases to trimming and J lost 4 bases, with 17 bases between them. This CDR3 region has 16 residues. Germline lookup yields CDR1 SEHNR and CDR2 FQNEAQ (reference sequence). The CDR3: CASSPYRDVNNEKLFF. The DNA for the CDR3 is TGTGCCAGCAGCCCGTACCGGGACGTAAATAATGAAAAACTGTTTTTT.

This clone showed up just once. CDR3 DNA sequence: TGTGCCAGCAGCTTTGGACCCCAACCGGGCTACGAGCAGTACTTC. Residues: CASSFGPQPGYEQYF. This rearrangement joins TRBV11-2 to TRBJ2-7; D remains unclear. The V gene lost 3 bases and the J gene lost 3 bases, with 15 bases spanning the gap. The CDR3 runs 15 residues. CDR1 and CDR2 from the germline V gene are SGHAT and FQNNGV.

The chain recombines TRBV5-1 with TRBJ2-7; no definite D call. Germline CDR1 SGHRS, CDR2 YFSETQ. The CDR3 length is 13 residues. Trimming took off 0 bases at V and 3 bases at J, with 7 bases between the two ends. The CDR3: CASSLAYNYEQYF. The CDR3 nucleotides read TGCGCCAGCAGCTTGGCCTATAACTACGAGCAGTACTTC. The full variable domain, in which reference TRBV5-1 and TRBJ2-7 provide the parts outside the CDR3, is KAGVTQTPRYLIKTRGQQVTLSCSPISGHRSVSWYQQTPGQGLQFLFEYFSETQRNKGNFPGRFSGRQFSNSRSEMNVSTLELGDSALYLCASSLAYNYEQYFGPGTRLTVT.

The CDR3 region has the DNA TGTGCTAGTGGTTTTTGGCCTCCGGGACATAACCAGTACGAGCAGTACTTC. Translation gives CASGFWPPGHNQYEQYF. The chain carries TRBV12-5 and TRBJ2-7; TRBD1 might be the D (6 bases). The CDR3 totals 17 residues. Per germline, CDR1 LGHNT and CDR2 FRNRAP. The V and J ends lost 3 bases and 4 bases respectively, with 22 bases between them.

The chain links TRBV7-9 to TRBJ2-7; TRBD1 might be the D (6 bases). CDR3 length: 12 residues. Germline CDR1 is SEHNR and CDR2 is FQNEAQ (reference sequence). The V end lost 4 bases, the J end lost 4 bases, and 8 bases lay between the germline ends. CDR3 in DNA: TGTGCCAGCAGCTCCAGGGGTTACGAGCAGTACTTC. Translated: CASSSRGYEQYF. Full variable domain (rest looked up from reference TRBV7-9 and TRBJ2-7): DTGVSQNPRHKITKRGQNVTFRCDPISEHNRLYWYRQTLGQGPEFLTYFQNEAQLEKSRLLSDRFSAERPKGSFSTLEIQRTEQGDSAMYLCASSSRGYEQYFGPGTRLTVT.

As regards this clone: Mismatch with germline at one junction end may stem from a read error. The CDR3 protein is CASSQDRGGIYSEQFF. Written as DNA, the CDR3 is TGCGCCAGCAGCCAAGATCGGGGCGGCATATACAGTGAGCAGTTCTTC. The chain recombines TRBV4-3 with TRBJ2-1, with D perhaps TRBD1 or TRBD2 (5 bases each). From germline, CDR1 is LGHNA and CDR2 YSLEER. The CDR3 has 16 amino acids.

With respect to this clone: This CDR3 is also generated by other DNA sequences in the sample. CDR3 region: CSVEDLGDRGPNEQYF. As DNA, the CDR3 is TGCAGCGTTGAGGATCTGGGGGACAGGGGGCCAAACGAGCAGTACTTC. V is TRBV29-1 and J is TRBJ2-7; TRBD1 aligns across 12 bases. After removal of 3 bases from V and 5 bases from J, the junction contained 11 bases not matched to a gene. CDR3 length: 16 residues. Germline CDR1 SQVTM, CDR2 ANQGSEA.

The chain joins TRBV19 to TRBJ2-7, with D possibly being TRBD1 (6 bases). The CDR3 has 12 residues. Trimming took off 6 bases at V and 6 bases at J, with 12 bases between the two ends. Looked up from germline, CDR1 is LNHDA and CDR2 is SQIVND (reference sequence). CDR3 DNA sequence: TGTGCCAGTAGGTTACAGGGCGGCGAGCAGTACTTC. This codes for CASRLQGGEQYF.

In regard to this clone: A junction boundary mismatches the germline segment, possibly from a read error. The chain has TRBV18 and TRBJ1-2, with D perhaps matching TRBD1 (5 bases). Germline V gives CDR1 KGHSH, CDR2 LQKENI. This CDR3 contains 18 residues. The CDR3 here is CASSSPGTWEQIYYGYTF. CDR3 nucleotides: TGTGCCAGCTCATCACCCGGGACTTGGGAACAGATCTACTATGGCTACACCTTC.